These T cell receptor beta chains were read from a single sample in a study of OX40 agonist ivuxolimab in advanced cancers. Method: immunoSEQ multiplex PCR; TCRdb's copy keeps in-frame clones and lacks some. This sample carries about 99,000 clones, around 95% of them seen once, and the ten largest clones take roughly 2%. Here the sequenced sample was CD4+ or CD8+ T cells sorted from blood, taken in a trial of the OX40 agonist ivuxolimab. The receptors shown here come from an adult with an advanced solid tumor such as melanoma, head and neck, liver or kidney cancer. Each CDR3 is given with its conserved first and last residue. The D gene is left open where the match is weak. Clone sizes are given selectively: once, few, many, or a class where the clone is expanded.

v_gene	d_gene	abundance	j_gene	CDR3nt	CDR3aa
TRBV2	NA	few	TRBJ1-5	TGTGCCAGCAGTGAAGGAGGGGGGGCGGATCAGCCCCAGCATTTT	CASSEGGGADQPQHF
TRBV4-1	TRBD1	NA	TRBJ2-3	TGCGCCAGCAGCCCAGGCCAGGGGGAGCAACATACGCAGTATTTT	CASSPGQGEQHTQYF
TRBV6-1	TRBD1	NA	TRBJ2-5	TGTGCCAGCAGTGAACCGACAGGGGTAGGAGAGACCCAGTACTTC	CASSEPTGVGETQYF
TRBV18	NA	NA	TRBJ1-3	TGTGCCAGCTCACCACCAGTTACCTCTGGAAACACCATATATTTT	CASSPPVTSGNTIYF
TRBV6-5	NA	NA	TRBJ1-1	TGTGCCAGCAGTTCACAGGGATTCCCCGAAGCTTTCTTT	CASSSQGFPEAFF
TRBV7-9	NA	NA	TRBJ2-7	TGTGCCAGCAGCCCTCCGGCAGGGGTTTCGAGATCCTACGAGCAGTACTTC	CASSPPAGVSRSYEQYF
TRBV25-1	NA	NA	TRBJ2-2	TGTGCCAGCAGTGAATCGGGGGACCCAGACGCCGGGGAGCTGTTTTTT	CASSESGDPDAGELFF
TRBV4-1	NA	NA	TRBJ1-1	TGCGCCAGCAGCCCAAAACCCGCCGGGGAGGCTGAAGCTTTCTTT	CASSPKPAGEAEAFF
TRBV7-9	NA	NA	TRBJ2-1	TGTGCCAGCAGCTTGGGGGGTTCCTACAATGAGCAGTTCTTC	CASSLGGSYNEQFF
TRBV11-2	TRBD2	NA	TRBJ2-1	TGTGCCAGCAGCGCATCCACTAGCGGGAGGAGCTCCTACAATGAGCAGTTCTTC	CASSASTSGRSSYNEQFF
TRBV7-8	NA	NA	TRBJ2-5	TGTGCCAGCAGCCTTAGGGGAAGCGGTGGGATTGAGACCCAGTACTTC	CASSLRGSGGIETQYF
TRBV4-3	NA	NA	TRBJ2-5	TGCGCCAGCAGCCAGGGGGCCTTCGGGAAGGAGACCCAGTACTTC	CASSQGAFGKETQYF
TRBV10-3	NA	NA	TRBJ1-2	TGTGCCGCTGGAGCAGGCGGCTATGGCTACACCTTC	CAAGAGGYGYTF
TRBV13	NA	NA	TRBJ2-1	TGTGCCAGCAGCTCCCGGGACGGATACAATGAGCAGTTCTTC	CASSSRDGYNEQFF